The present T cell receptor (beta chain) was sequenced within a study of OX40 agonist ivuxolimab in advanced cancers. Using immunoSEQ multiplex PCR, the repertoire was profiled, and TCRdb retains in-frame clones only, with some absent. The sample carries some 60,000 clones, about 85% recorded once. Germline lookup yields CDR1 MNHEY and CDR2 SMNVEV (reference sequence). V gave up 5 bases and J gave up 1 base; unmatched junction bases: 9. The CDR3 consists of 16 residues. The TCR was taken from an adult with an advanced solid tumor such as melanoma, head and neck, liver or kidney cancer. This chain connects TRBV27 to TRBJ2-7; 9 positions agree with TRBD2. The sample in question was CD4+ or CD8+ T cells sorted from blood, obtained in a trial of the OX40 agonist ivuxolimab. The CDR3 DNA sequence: TGTGCCAGCAGTCCGCTGACTAGCGGCCTTTCCTACGAGCAGTACTTC. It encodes CASSPLTSGLSYEQYF.